These 15 T cell receptor beta chains were all obtained from the same sample, sequenced in a study of blood T cell repertoires in COVID-19. Produced via immunoSEQ multiplex PCR; TCRdb's table is partial and in-frame only. This sample has around 50,000 clones, with more than 70% found just once. Sequencing used peripheral blood. These receptors all come from a human donor in a cohort sampled during active COVID-19.

J is TRBJ2-2 and V is TRBV11-2; 13 bases are shared with TRBD2. The V and J ends lost 2 bases and 4 bases, in that order; junction bases with no gene match: 7. This CDR3 is 18 amino acids long. Germline V CDR1 and CDR2: SGHAT, FQNNGV. The CDR3 nucleotides read TGTGCCAGCAGCTTACCCTTACTAGCGGGGGGGGCCACCGGGGAGCTGTTTTTT. Residues: CASSLPLLAGGATGELFF.

The chain links TRBV27 to TRBJ1-1; D may be TRBD1 (5 bases). The length of the CDR3 is 14 residues. From germline, CDR1 is MNHEY and CDR2 SMNVEV (reference sequence). With 4 bases removed from V and 1 base from J, the gap between germline ends came to 10 bases. DNA for the CDR3: TGTGCCAGCAGTTCGGGACTCAGGAACACTGAAGCTTTCTTT. Its protein product is CASSSGLRNTEAFF.

V gene TRBV5-4 combines with J gene TRBJ1-1, with D hard to call. Germline V gives CDR1 SGHNT, CDR2 YYREEE (reference sequence). Trimming pared 3 bases from V and 1 base from J, leaving 13 bases between. CDR3 length: 15 amino acids. The CDR3 nucleotides are TGTGCCAGCAGCTCCGGGGTCATAGGGAACACTGAAGCTTTCTTT. Its translation is CASSSGVIGNTEAFF.

The chain couples TRBV5-1 to TRBJ1-4; TRBD1 matches at 7 bases. After removal of 4 bases from V and 6 bases from J, the junction contained 9 bases not matched to a gene. Germline lookup yields CDR1 SGHRS and CDR2 YFSETQ. This CDR3 region has 15 residues. CDR3 sequence reads: CASSARTGLYEKLFF. The CDR3 nucleotides read TGCGCCAGCAGCGCCCGGACAGGTCTTTATGAAAAACTGTTTTTT.

The chain employs TRBV6-5 and TRBJ1-5; 8 bases line up with TRBD1. Germline CDR1 MNHEY, CDR2 SVGAGI. V lost 5 bases and J lost 7; bases outside the gene matches: 7. This CDR3 contains 14 residues. Here the CDR3 reads CASSNGQGWQPQHF. CDR3 DNA: TGTGCCAGCAGTAATGGACAGGGATGGCAGCCCCAGCATTTT.

V gene TRBV7-2 combines with J gene TRBJ2-7; 7 nucleotides line up with TRBD2. This CDR3 spans 13 amino acids. The V segment lost 1 base and the J segment 6 bases; nucleotides outside the gene matches: 3. Germline V gene lookup returns CDR1 SGHTA and CDR2 FQGNSA. The CDR3 DNA is TGTGCCAGCAGCTTAGGGGGAGGGATCGAGCAGTACTTC. Translating it yields CASSLGGGIEQYF.

This clone was observed a few times. The chain employs TRBV2 and TRBJ2-6; no firm D call. This CDR3 region has 15 residues. Germline CDR1 and CDR2: SNHLY and FYNNEI. V dropped 8 bases and J dropped 0 bases, with 11 bases sitting between them. This CDR3 reads CASQEASSGANVLTF. CDR3 bases: TGTGCCAGCCAAGAGGCCAGCTCTGGGGCCAACGTCCTGACTTTC.

The CDR3 DNA is TGTGCCAGCAGCCTCGTGGAGCTCTATGGCTACACCTTC. Translated, it gives CASSLVELYGYTF. The chain combines TRBV7-9 with TRBJ1-2; D not resolved. CDR3 length: 13 residues. Germline-derived CDR1 and CDR2 are SEHNR and FQNEAQ (reference sequence). V gave up 5 bases and J gave up 4 bases, with 11 bases separating them. Together with reference TRBV7-9 and TRBJ1-2, the CDR3 gives the full variable domain: DTGVSQNPRHKITKRGQNVTFRCDPISEHNRLYWYRQTLGQGPEFLTYFQNEAQLEKSRLLSDRFSAERPKGSFSTLEIQRTEQGDSAMYLCASSLVELYGYTFGSGTRLTVV.

This sequence joins TRBV28 and TRBJ1-4, with D uncertain. V was clipped by 2 bases and J by 5 bases, with 6 bases between them. Germline V lookup: CDR1 MDHEN, CDR2 SYDVKM. The CDR3 contains 13 residues. As DNA, the CDR3 is TGTGCCAGCAGTTTACTCGGGAATGAAAAACTGTTTTTT. It is translated as CASSLLGNEKLFF.

The genes are TRBV28 and TRBJ2-2; 7 nucleotides match TRBD1. Germline CDR1 MDHEN, CDR2 SYDVKM. The CDR3 covers 15 residues. V shed 2 bases, J shed 6 bases, and the junction held 6 bases outside the gene matches. Written as DNA, the CDR3 is TGTGCCAGCAGTTTAATAGGGGGCGCCCCCGGGGAGCTGTTTTTT. Translating it yields CASSLIGGAPGELFF.

V is TRBV9 and J is TRBJ2-5; 11 bases agree with TRBD1. From germline, CDR1 is SGDLS and CDR2 YYNGEE. V lost 0 bases to trimming and J lost 1 base; unmatched junction nucleotides: 5. This CDR3 spans 17 amino acids. The CDR3 is CASSVGAGTGGQETQYF. The CDR3, as DNA: TGTGCCAGCAGCGTAGGCGCCGGGACAGGGGGCCAAGAGACCCAGTACTTC.

This chain connects TRBV4-2 to TRBJ1-5; D may be TRBD1 (5 bases). CDR1 is LGHNA, CDR2 YNFKEQ, per germline. This CDR3 has 15 amino acids. The V end was cut by 4 bases, the J end by 13 bases, with 23 bases between. In DNA form, the CDR3 reads TGTGCCAGCAGCCTACAAGCCGACGAGACAGTGAAGCAGCATTTT. Translated, it gives CASSLQADETVKQHF.

The J gene is TRBJ2-1, the V gene TRBV3-1 (or the pseudogene TRBV3-2); 8 bases match TRBD2. Germline CDR1 and CDR2: LGHDT and YNNKEL (reference sequence). The CDR3 length is 16 residues. V shed 4 bases and J 4 bases; nucleotides not matched to a gene: 9. The CDR3 loop reads CASSPDRGGSYNEQFF. The DNA of the CDR3 is TGTGCCAGCAGCCCGGATCGGGGGGGCTCGTACAATGAGCAGTTCTTC.

This clone was picked up one time. V is TRBV28 and J is TRBJ2-2; 9 nucleotides line up with TRBD1. The J segment lost 5 bases and the V segment lost 4 bases, leaving 5 bases of the junction unmatched. The CDR3 is made up of 15 amino acids. From germline, CDR1 is MDHEN and CDR2 SYDVKM. Written as DNA, the CDR3 is TGTGCCAGCAGTTATGACAGGGGGAGGACCGGGGAGCTGTTTTTT. Residues: CASSYDRGRTGELFF. Complete variable domain (other parts from reference TRBV28 and TRBJ2-2): DVKVTQSSRYLVKRTGEKVFLECVQDMDHENMFWYRQDPGLGLRLIYFSYDVKMKEKGDIPEGYSVSREKKERFSLILESASTNQTSMYLCASSYDRGRTGELFFGEGSRLTVL.

The chain combines TRBV11-3 with TRBJ1-6; D uncertain. Germline CDR1 reads SGHNT; CDR2 reads YENEEA. The CDR3 totals 14 residues. V shed 4 bases and J shed 7 bases, with 11 bases lying between them. Written as DNA, the CDR3 is TGTGCCAGCAGCTCCCAAGCGACCAATTCACCCCTCCACTTT. It specifies CASSSQATNSPLHF.